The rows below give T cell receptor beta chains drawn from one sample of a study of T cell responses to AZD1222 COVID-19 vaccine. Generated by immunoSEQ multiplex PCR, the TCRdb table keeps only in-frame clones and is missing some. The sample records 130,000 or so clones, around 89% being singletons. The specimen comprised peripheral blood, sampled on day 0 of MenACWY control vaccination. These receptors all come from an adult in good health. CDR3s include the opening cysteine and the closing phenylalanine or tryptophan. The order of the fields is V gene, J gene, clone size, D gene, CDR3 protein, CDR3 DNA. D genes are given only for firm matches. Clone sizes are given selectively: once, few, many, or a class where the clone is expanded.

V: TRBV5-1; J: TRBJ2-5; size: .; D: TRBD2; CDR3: CASSSTSGVETQYF; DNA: TGCGCCAGCAGCTCCACTAGCGGGGTAGAGACCCAGTACTTC
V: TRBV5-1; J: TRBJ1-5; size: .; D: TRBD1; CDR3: CASSPGTGDQPQHF; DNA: TGCGCCAGCAGCCCCGGGACAGGGGATCAGCCCCAGCATTTT
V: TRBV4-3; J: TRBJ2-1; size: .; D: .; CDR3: CASSDLDSLGEQFF; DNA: TGCGCCAGCAGCGATCTCGACTCACTCGGGGAGCAGTTCTTC
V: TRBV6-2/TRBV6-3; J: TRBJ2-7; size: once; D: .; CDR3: CASSPRAPSVFF; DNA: TGTGCCAGCAGCCCCAGGGCCCCTAGCGTGTTCTTC
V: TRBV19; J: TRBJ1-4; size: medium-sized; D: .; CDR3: CASSIGETTNEKLFF; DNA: TGTGCCAGTAGTATTGGGGAGACAACTAATGAAAAACTGTTTTTT
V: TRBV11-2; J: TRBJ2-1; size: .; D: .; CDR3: CASSPSSSYNEQFF; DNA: TGTGCCAGCAGCCCCTCGAGCTCCTACAATGAGCAGTTCTTC
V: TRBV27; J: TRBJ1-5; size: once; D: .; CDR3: CASSPDRNNQPQHF; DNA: TGTGCCAGCAGCCCTGACAGGAACAATCAGCCCCAGCATTTT
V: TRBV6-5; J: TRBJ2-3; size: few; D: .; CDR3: CASSYGRATSTDTQYF; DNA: TGTGCCAGCAGTTACGGGAGAGCGACTAGCACAGATACGCAGTATTTT
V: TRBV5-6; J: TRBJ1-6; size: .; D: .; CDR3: CASSFSSSLDNSPLHF; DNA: TGTGCCAGCAGTTTCTCGTCCTCCTTGGATAATTCACCCCTCCACTTT
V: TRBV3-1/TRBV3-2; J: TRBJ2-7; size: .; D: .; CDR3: CASSQGNRVEQYF; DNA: TGTGCCAGCAGCCAAGGGAACAGGGTCGAGCAGTACTTC
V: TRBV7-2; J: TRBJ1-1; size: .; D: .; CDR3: CASSFGAGGFNTEAFF; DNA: TGTGCCAGCAGCTTTGGGGCTGGGGGGTTCAACACTGAAGCTTTCTTT
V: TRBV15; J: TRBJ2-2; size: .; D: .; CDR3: CATSRDSTANTGELFF; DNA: TGTGCCACCAGCAGAGATTCCACAGCGAACACCGGGGAGCTGTTTTTT
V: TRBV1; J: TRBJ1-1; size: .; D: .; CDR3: CTSSRCIYGNTEAFF; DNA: TGCACCAGCAGCAGATGTATCTATGGGAACACTGAAGCTTTCTTT
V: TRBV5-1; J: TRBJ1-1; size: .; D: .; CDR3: CASSLAFGTEAFF; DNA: TGCGCCAGCAGCTTGGCCTTCGGCACTGAAGCTTTCTTT
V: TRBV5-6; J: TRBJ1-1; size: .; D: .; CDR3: CASSYPGLRNTEAFF; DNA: TGTGCCAGCAGTTATCCAGGGCTCCGGAACACTGAAGCTTTCTTT
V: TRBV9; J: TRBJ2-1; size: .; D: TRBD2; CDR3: CASSVAVAAGDRYEQFF; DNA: TGTGCCAGCAGCGTAGCTGTTGCAGCGGGGGACCGATATGAGCAGTTCTTC
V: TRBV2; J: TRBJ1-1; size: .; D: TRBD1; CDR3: CASSGQGDLEAFF; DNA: TGTGCCAGCAGTGGACAGGGAGACCTTGAAGCTTTCTTT
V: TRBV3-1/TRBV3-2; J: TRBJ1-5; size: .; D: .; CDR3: CASSPSSGQNQPQHF; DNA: TGTGCCAGCAGCCCCTCCTCCGGACAGAATCAGCCCCAGCATTTT
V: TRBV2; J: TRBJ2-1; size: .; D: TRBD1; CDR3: CASSVGRTGGPNEQFF; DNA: TGTGCCAGCAGCGTCGGACGGACAGGGGGGCCCAATGAGCAGTTCTTC
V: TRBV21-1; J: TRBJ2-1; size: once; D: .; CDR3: CASSKAPDRGRFSGPMGNNEQFF; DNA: TGTGCCAGCAGCAAAGCCCCGGACAGGGGGCGCTTTAGCGGGCCGATGGGCAACAATGAGCAGTTCTTC
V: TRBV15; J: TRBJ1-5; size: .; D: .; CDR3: CATSNTGGQTNQPQHF; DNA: TGTGCCACCAGCAACACCGGCGGGCAGACCAATCAGCCCCAGCATTTT
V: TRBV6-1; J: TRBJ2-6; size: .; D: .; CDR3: CASSADSLGPGANVLTF; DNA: TGTGCCAGCAGTGCGGACAGTCTGGGGCCTGGGGCCAACGTCCTGACTTTC
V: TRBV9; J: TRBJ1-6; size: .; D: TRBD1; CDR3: CASSVSDRAALSSLHF; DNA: TGTGCCAGCAGCGTCTCGGACAGGGCGGCGTTAAGTTCCCTCCACTTT
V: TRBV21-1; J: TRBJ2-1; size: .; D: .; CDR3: CASSSVRGLNNEQFF; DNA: TGTGCCAGCAGCAGCGTCCGGGGGCTAAACAATGAGCAGTTCTTC
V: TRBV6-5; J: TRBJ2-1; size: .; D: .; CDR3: CASRGDYEQFF; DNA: TGTGCCAGCCGAGGGGATTATGAGCAGTTCTTC
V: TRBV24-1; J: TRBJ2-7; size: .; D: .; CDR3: CATSDYYEQYF; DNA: TGTGCCACCAGTGATTATTACGAGCAGTACTTC
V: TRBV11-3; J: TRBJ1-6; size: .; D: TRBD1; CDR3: CASSLIQGNSPLHF; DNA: TGTGCCAGCAGCTTAATACAGGGGAATTCACCCCTCCACTTT
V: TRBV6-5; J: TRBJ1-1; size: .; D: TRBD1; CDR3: CASSYSDRDEAFF; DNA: TGTGCCAGCAGTTACTCCGACAGGGATGAAGCTTTCTTT
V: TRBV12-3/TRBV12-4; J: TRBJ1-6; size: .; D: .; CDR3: CASSGREKSPLHF; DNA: TGTGCCAGCAGTGGTCGGGAGAAGTCACCCCTCCACTTT
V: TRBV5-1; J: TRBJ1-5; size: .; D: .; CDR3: CASSSGVSGNQPQHF; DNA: TGCGCCAGCAGCTCAGGGGTGTCTGGCAATCAGCCCCAGCATTTT
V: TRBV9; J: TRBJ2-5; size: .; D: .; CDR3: CASSTMGGSETQYF; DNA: TGTGCCAGCAGCACTATGGGGGGCTCCGAGACCCAGTACTTC
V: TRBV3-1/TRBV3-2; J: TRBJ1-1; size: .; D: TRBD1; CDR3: CASSQGDRGLVNTEAFF; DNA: TGTGCCAGCAGCCAAGGGGACAGGGGGCTAGTGAACACTGAAGCTTTCTTT
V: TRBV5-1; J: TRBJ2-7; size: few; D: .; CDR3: CASSLGHDEQYF; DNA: TGCGCCAGCAGCTTGGGGCACGACGAGCAGTACTTC
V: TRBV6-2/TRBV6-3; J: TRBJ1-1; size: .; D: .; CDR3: CASSPLRLNTEAFF; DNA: TGTGCCAGCAGCCCCCTACGGCTGAACACTGAAGCTTTCTTT
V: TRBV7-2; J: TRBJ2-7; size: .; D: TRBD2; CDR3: CASSLFGTSGSYEQYF; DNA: TGTGCCAGCAGCTTATTTGGGACTAGCGGGTCCTACGAGCAGTACTTC
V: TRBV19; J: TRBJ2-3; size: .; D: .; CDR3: CASSGAETDTQYF; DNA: TGTGCCAGTAGTGGGGCGGAGACAGATACGCAGTATTTT
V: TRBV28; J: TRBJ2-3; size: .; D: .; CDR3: CASSSGASTDTQYF; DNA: TGTGCCAGCAGTTCCGGGGCTAGCACAGATACGCAGTATTTT
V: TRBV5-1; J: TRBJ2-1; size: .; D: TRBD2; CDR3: CASSANSGTSGSILFF; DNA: TGCGCCAGCAGCGCCAACTCCGGGACTAGCGGGAGTATCTTGTTCTTC
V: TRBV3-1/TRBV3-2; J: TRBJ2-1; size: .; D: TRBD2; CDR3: CASSQDRLAETRGGEQFF; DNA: TGTGCCAGCAGCCAAGACCGACTAGCGGAGACCCGAGGGGGTGAGCAGTTCTTC
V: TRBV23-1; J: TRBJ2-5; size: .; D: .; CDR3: CASSQSTSQETQYF; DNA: TGCGCCAGCAGTCAATCCACGAGCCAGGAGACCCAGTACTTC
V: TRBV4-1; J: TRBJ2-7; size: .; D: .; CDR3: CASSQDSGNYEQYF; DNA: TGCGCCAGCAGCCAAGACAGTGGTAACTACGAGCAGTACTTC
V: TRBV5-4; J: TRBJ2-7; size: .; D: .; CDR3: CASSQYPGAYGGYDEQYF; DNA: TGTGCCAGCAGCCAATACCCCGGCGCCTATGGAGGCTACGACGAGCAGTACTTC
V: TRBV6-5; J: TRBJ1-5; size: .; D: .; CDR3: CASRRLDSRNQPQHF; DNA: TGTGCCAGCAGACGACTGGACAGCCGTAATCAGCCCCAGCATTTT
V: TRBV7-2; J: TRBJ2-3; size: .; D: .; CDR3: CASSLDGSGSADTQYF; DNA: TGTGCCAGCAGCTTAGATGGTAGTGGGAGCGCAGATACGCAGTATTTT
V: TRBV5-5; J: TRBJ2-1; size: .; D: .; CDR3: CASSPRLGHSSYNEQFF; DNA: TGTGCCAGCAGCCCAAGGCTCGGCCATAGCTCCTACAATGAGCAGTTCTTC
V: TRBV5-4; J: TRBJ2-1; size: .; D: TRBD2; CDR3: CASSLSSGTHNEQFF; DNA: TGTGCCAGCAGCTTGTCTAGCGGGACCCACAATGAGCAGTTCTTC
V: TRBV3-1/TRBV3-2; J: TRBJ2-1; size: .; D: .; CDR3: CASSLQGHNNEQFF; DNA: TGTGCCAGCAGCCTCCAGGGACACAACAATGAGCAGTTCTTC
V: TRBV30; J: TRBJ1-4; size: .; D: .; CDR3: CAWSRGVDEKLFF; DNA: TGTGCCTGGAGCAGAGGTGTCGATGAAAAACTGTTTTTT
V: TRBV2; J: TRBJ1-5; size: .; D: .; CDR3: CASSETGPIQSNQPQHF; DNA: TGTGCCAGCAGTGAAACTGGGCCGATTCAAAGCAATCAGCCCCAGCATTTT
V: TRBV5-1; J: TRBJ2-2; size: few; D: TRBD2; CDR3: CASSLGTSGNTGELFF; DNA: TGCGCCAGCAGCTTGGGGACTAGCGGAAACACCGGGGAGCTGTTTTTT
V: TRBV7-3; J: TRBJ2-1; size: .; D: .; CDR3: CASSRMGPISGEQFF; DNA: TGTGCCAGCAGCCGAATGGGACCAATTTCGGGTGAGCAGTTCTTC
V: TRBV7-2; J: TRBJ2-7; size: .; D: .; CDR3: CASSRGGARQSIEQYF; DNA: TGTGCCAGCAGCAGGGGGGGGGCCCGACAAAGTATCGAGCAGTACTTC
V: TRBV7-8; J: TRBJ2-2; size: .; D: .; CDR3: CASSTTENTGELFF; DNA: TGTGCCAGCAGCACGACAGAGAACACCGGGGAGCTGTTTTTT
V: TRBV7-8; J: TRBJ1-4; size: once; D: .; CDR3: CASSLQGVGEKLFF; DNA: TGTGCCAGCAGTCTCCAGGGCGTGGGTGAAAAACTGTTTTTT
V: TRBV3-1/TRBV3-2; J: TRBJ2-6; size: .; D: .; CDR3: CASSQGRWTNVLTF; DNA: TGTGCCAGCAGCCAAGGGCGATGGACCAACGTCCTGACTTTC